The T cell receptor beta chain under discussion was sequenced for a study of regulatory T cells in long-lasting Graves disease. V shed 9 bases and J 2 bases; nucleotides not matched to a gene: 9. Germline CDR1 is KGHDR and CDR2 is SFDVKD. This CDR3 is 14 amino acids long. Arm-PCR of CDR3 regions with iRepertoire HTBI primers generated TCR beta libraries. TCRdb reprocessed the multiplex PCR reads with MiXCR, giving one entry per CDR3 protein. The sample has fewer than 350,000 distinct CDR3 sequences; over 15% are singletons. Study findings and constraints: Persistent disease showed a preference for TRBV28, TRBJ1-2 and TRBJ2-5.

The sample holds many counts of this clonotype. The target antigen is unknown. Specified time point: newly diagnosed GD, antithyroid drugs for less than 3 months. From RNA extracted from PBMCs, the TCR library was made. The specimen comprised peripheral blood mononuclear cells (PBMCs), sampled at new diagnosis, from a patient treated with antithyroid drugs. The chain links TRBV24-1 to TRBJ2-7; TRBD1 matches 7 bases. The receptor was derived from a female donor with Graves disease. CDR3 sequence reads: CATGADRPPYEQYF. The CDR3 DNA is TGTGCCACCGGGGCGGACAGGCCTCCCTACGAGCAGTACTTC.